This T cell receptor (beta chain) was sequenced during a study of control samples from healthy donors and cancer patients. Some clones are missing from TCRdb's copy, which holds only in-frame ones; the method was immunoSEQ multiplex PCR. The sample carries 150,000 or so clones, over 85% recorded once. This clone was recorded only once. The germline CDR1 and CDR2 sequences are LGHNA and YNFKEQ. The CDR3 totals 17 residues. V shed 0 bases and J shed 0 bases, with 14 bases lying between them. J is TRBJ1-2 and V is TRBV4-2; D may be TRBD1 (5 bases). The TCR sequence derives from a man between 18 and 29 years old in good health. Source material: blood. CDR3 nucleotide sequence: TGTGCCAGCAGCCAAGATCTTAGGGCAGGGCCTAACTATGGCTACACCTTC. Its protein product is CASSQDLRAGPNYGYTF.